Given below is one T cell receptor (beta chain) in context. Its antigen is not known. Repertoires were generated with immunoSEQ multiplex PCR, while TCRdb's copy carries only in-frame clones and drops some. In the table there are some 2.3 million clones, more than 85% of which are singletons. These data originate in a study of shared clonotypes between healthy human individuals. Study-wide results and caveats: Since donors were few, the genetic and exposure-history diversity represented was limited.

Sequenced input: naive CD4+ T cells from PBMCs. The subset is: CD45RA+ positively selected. The receptor was derived from a young man in good health. Some clones in this sample may be carry-over from other donors' samples.

CDR3: CASSQEYGGVETQYF. CDR3 sequence (DNA): TGCGCCAGCAGCCAAGAATACGGGGGCGTCGAGACCCAGTACTTC. The chain couples TRBV4-1 to TRBJ2-5, with D tentatively TRBD1 or TRBD2 (6 bases each). V was pared by 0 bases and J by 5 bases, with 13 bases between. The CDR3 has 15 amino acids. Per germline, CDR1 MGHRA and CDR2 YSYEKL.